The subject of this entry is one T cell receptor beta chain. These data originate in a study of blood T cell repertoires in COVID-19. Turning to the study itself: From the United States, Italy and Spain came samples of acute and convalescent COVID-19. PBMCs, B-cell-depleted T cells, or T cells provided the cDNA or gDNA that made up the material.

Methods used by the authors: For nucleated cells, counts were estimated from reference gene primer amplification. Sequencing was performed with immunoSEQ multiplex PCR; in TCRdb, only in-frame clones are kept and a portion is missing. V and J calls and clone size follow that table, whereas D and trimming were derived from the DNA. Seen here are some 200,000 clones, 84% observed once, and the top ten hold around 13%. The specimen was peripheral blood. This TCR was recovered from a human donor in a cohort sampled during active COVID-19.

The CDR3 is CASRPVDLQRGYTF. The CDR3 DNA is TGTGCCAGTAGACCTGTGGACCTTCAGCGGGGCTACACCTTC. This chain connects TRBV19 to TRBJ1-2; the D is unclear. V gave up 6 bases and J gave up 8 bases, with 19 bases separating them. The CDR3 contains 14 residues. Germline V gene sequence: CDR1 LNHDA, CDR2 SQIVND (reference sequence).